This T cell receptor beta chain was recorded in a study of blood T cell repertoires in COVID-19. Study at large: Samples came from the United States, Italy and Spain, spanning acute and convalescent COVID-19. In each case, the material was cDNA or gDNA derived from T cells, B-cell-depleted T cells, or PBMCs.

CDR1 and CDR2 (germline): SGHDT, YYEEEE. V was trimmed by 4 bases and J by 2 bases, leaving 10 bases between them. This CDR3 comprises 13 residues. As originally analysed: Amplification from reference gene primers served as the basis for estimated nucleated cell counts. Measured with immunoSEQ multiplex PCR; TCRdb has only the in-frame clones, and not every one. V and J calls and clone size are as listed in that table; D and trimming were resolved from the DNA. The sample carries over 100,000 clones, roughly 82% recorded once. This clone was detected once. Sequencing used peripheral blood. The chain recombines TRBV5-6 with TRBJ2-7; TRBD2 might be the D (7 bases). The sequence derives from a woman aged 80 or over with active or convalescent COVID-19. This chain's CDR3 is CASSLGGPYEQYF. The CDR3 DNA reads TGTGCCAGCAGCCTGGGGGGGCCCTACGAGCAGTACTTC.